Listed here are 18 T cell receptor beta chains from one sample, sequenced in a study of T cell repertoires in aging, cancer and after chemotherapy. Multiplex touch-down PCR with TRB-A/B primers amplified rearranged V-D-J TRB sequences. TCRdb reprocessed the multiplex PCR reads with MiXCR, giving one entry per CDR3 protein. There are thousands of distinct CDR3 sequences in the sample; around a quarter occur only once, and approximately 2.9% lies in the top ten. Peripheral blood genomic DNA, not sorted cells or RNA, was the template. The sample comprised blood. These receptors originate from a human donor in good health.

This clonotype is labeled as medium-sized. The chain combines TRBV6-1 with TRBJ1-3; unclear D gene. The CDR3 contains 14 residues. Germline CDR1 reads MNHNS; CDR2 reads SASEGT. The V gene lost 1 base and the J gene lost 9 bases, with 13 bases spanning the gap. The CDR3 bases are TGTGCCAGCAGTGAAGAGCCAACCGTCAGCACCATATATTTT. Amino acid sequence: CASSEEPTVSTIYF.

The sample holds a few counts of this clonotype. The V call is TRBV7-2, the J call TRBJ2-2, with TRBD2 identical over 8 bases. The V and J ends lost 2 bases and 5 bases, in that order; junction bases with no gene match: 7. There are 16 residues in the CDR3. Looked up from germline, CDR1 is SGHTA and CDR2 is FQGNSA. This chain's CDR3 is CASSLSSGRGTGELFF. In DNA, the CDR3 is TGTGCCAGCAGCTTATCAAGCGGGAGAGGTACCGGGGAGCTGTTTTTT. The full variable domain, its missing parts supplied by reference TRBV7-2 and TRBJ2-2, is GAGVSQSPSNKVTEKGKDVELRCDPISGHTALYWYRQSLGQGLEFLIYFQGNSAPDKSGLPSDRFSAERTGGSVSTLTIQRTQQEDSAVYLCASSLSSGRGTGELFFGEGSRLTVL.

This clonotype was detected a few times. DNA of the CDR3: TGTGCCAGCTCACCGACCAGCGGGGGTCACAATGAGCAGTTCTTC. This codes for CASSPTSGGHNEQFF. The chain combines TRBV18 with TRBJ2-1; 8 positions agree with TRBD2. Per germline, CDR1 KGHSH and CDR2 LQKENI. V was clipped by 3 bases and J by 5 bases; unmatched bases: 6. The CDR3 extends over 15 amino acids. The full variable domain, its missing parts supplied by reference TRBV18 and TRBJ2-1, is NAGVMQNPRHLVRRRGQEARLRCSPMKGHSHVYWYRQLPEEGLKFMVYLQKENIIDESGMPKERFSAEFPKEGPSILRIQQVVRGDSAAYFCASSPTSGGHNEQFFGPGTRLTVL.

This clonotype is judged medium-sized. V usage is TRBV19 and J usage is TRBJ1-1; D unresolved. Germline-derived CDR1 and CDR2 are LNHDA and SQIVND (reference sequence). V was clipped by 5 bases and J by 7 bases, with 14 bases between them. This CDR3 contains 13 residues. DNA of the CDR3: TGTGCCAGTAGTCAAGGGTGGACGGATGAAGCTTTCTTT. Its protein product is CASSQGWTDEAFF.

The rearrangement joins TRBV5-5 to TRBJ2-5; D is possibly TRBD1 (5 bases). The CDR3 has 15 amino acids. V lost 0 bases to trimming and J lost 2 bases, with 11 bases between them. Germline CDR1 and CDR2: SGHKS and YYEKEE (reference sequence). CDR3 nucleotide sequence: TGTGCCAGCAGCTTGGACCCAGGGCCTCAAGAGACCCAGTACTTC. Its protein is CASSLDPGPQETQYF.

This clonotype has only a few counts. CDR3 in amino acids: CASSIGEKGDTQYF. CDR3 nucleotide sequence: TGTGCCAGTAGTATAGGGGAGAAGGGAGATACGCAGTATTTT. The rearrangement joins TRBV19 to TRBJ2-3; D perhaps matches TRBD2 (5 bases). The CDR3 has 14 residues. Trimming left V 1 base short and J 5 bases short, with 10 bases between. Germline lookup yields CDR1 LNHDA and CDR2 SQIVND (reference sequence).

Judged by abundance, this clonotype is medium-sized. The CDR3 DNA reads as TGTGCCAGCAGTTTGGGTGGCGCTGGCTACACCTTC. Its protein is CASSLGGAGYTF. The V and J genes are TRBV28 and TRBJ1-2, with D unresolved. CDR1 and CDR2 (germline): MDHEN, SYDVKM. The CDR3 contains 12 residues. The V and J ends lost 3 bases and 7 bases respectively, with 9 bases between them.

This clonotype has only a few counts. The chain recombines TRBV19 with TRBJ2-1; D ambiguous. Trimming took 6 bases from V and 7 from J, leaving 13 bases between them. The CDR3 is 13 amino acids. Germline lookup yields CDR1 LNHDA and CDR2 SQIVND (reference sequence). The DNA of the CDR3 is TGTGCCAGTAGCCCATCTGGTTTGAATGAGCAGTTCTTC. It encodes CASSPSGLNEQFF.

A note on this clonotype: A read error may be the cause here, since a much bigger clone is one base away. V and J are TRBV5-1 and TRBJ1-3; D unclear. Germline V gene sequence: CDR1 SGHRS, CDR2 YFSETQ. This CDR3 has 16 amino acids. The chain's CDR3 is CASSLRRTLSGSTIYF. The CDR3 DNA sequence: TGCGCCAGCAGCTTGAGGCGGACCCTCTCTGGAAGCACCATATATTTT.

This clonotype was seen a few times. The genes are TRBV20-1 and TRBJ1-1; D ambiguous. Germline loops: CDR1 DFQATT, CDR2 SNEGSKA (reference sequence). CDR3 length: 14 residues. Trimming removed 4 bases at V and 0 bases at J, with 12 bases between. The DNA for the CDR3 is TGCAGTGCTACCCGCGGAAGCATGAACACTGAAGCTTTCTTT. This codes for CSATRGSMNTEAFF.

In its sample, this clonotype is medium-sized. The chain couples TRBV29-1 to TRBJ2-1; unclear D gene. This CDR3 spans 10 amino acids. Trimming pared 8 bases from V and 5 bases from J, leaving 7 bases between. From germline, CDR1 is SQVTM and CDR2 ANQGSEA. CDR3 bases: TGCAGCTTTAGAGACAATGAGCAGTTCTTC. Translated, it gives CSFRDNEQFF.

This chain uses TRBV7-2 with TRBJ1-3; D gene ambiguous. The CDR3 runs to 18 residues. V was pared by 0 bases and J by 4 bases, with 19 bases between. CDR1 is SGHTA, CDR2 FQGNSA, per germline. CDR3: CASSLASSGFYVGNTIYF. Written as DNA, the CDR3 is TGTGCCAGCAGCTTAGCTTCCTCAGGTTTTTATGTGGGAAACACCATATATTTT.

This clonotype was seen only a few times. The chain has TRBV6-2 or TRBV6-3 and TRBJ2-2, with D maybe TRBD2 (5 bases). CDR1 and CDR2 from the germline V gene are MNHEY and SVGEGT. The CDR3 consists of 17 residues. Trimming took off 6 bases at V and 4 bases at J, with 21 bases between the two ends. The CDR3 nucleotides read TGTGCCAGCAGGACGGTCTACAAGCGGCTCATCACCGGGGAGCTGTTTTTT. Translating it yields CASRTVYKRLITGELFF.

The table lists this clonotype with a few counts. This chain uses TRBV10-2 with TRBJ1-1; D not certain. The CDR3 sequence is 12 residues long. Germline V lookup: CDR1 WSHSY, CDR2 SAAADI. V lost 3 bases, J lost 3 bases, and 5 bases lay in between. CDR3 bases: TGCGCCAGCAGTGAACAAGACACTGAAGCTTTCTTT. It yields the protein CASSEQDTEAFF.

The chain links TRBV12-3 or TRBV12-4 to TRBJ2-1, with 7 bases that match TRBD2. The CDR3 is 13 amino acids. V lost 7 bases, J lost 4 bases, and 4 bases stayed unmatched. CDR3 sequence reads: CASTSGDYNEQFF. In DNA, the CDR3 is TGTGCCAGCACCAGCGGGGATTACAATGAGCAGTTCTTC.

This clonotype was counted between two and nine times. The gene calls are TRBV7-3 and TRBJ2-5; D ambiguous. In germline, CDR1 is SGHTA, CDR2 FQGTGA. V gave up 2 bases and J gave up 5 bases, with 6 bases separating them. This CDR3 is built from 12 residues. CDR3 nucleotides: TGTGCCAGCAGCTTAGAGGAGGAGACCCAGTACTTC. It encodes CASSLEEETQYF.

The rearrangement links TRBV11-2 to TRBJ2-5; TRBD1 or TRBD2 may be the D gene (5 bases each). The CDR3 runs to 14 residues. Per the germline V gene, CDR1 is SGHAT and CDR2 is FQNNGV. Trimming took 1 base from V and 1 from J, leaving 7 bases between them. As DNA, the CDR3 is TGTGCCAGCAGCTTAGGAGGGGCCCAAGAGACCCAGTACTTC. Translating gives CASSLGGAQETQYF.

Concerning this clonotype: A much bigger clone sits one base away, suggesting this may be a read error. The V gene is TRBV15, the J gene TRBJ2-7; 7 bases are a match to TRBD1. Losses at the gene ends were 5 bases for V and 7 bases for J; bases not matched to a gene: 5. The CDR3 runs to 12 residues. Germline values: CDR1 LNHNV, CDR2 YYDKDF (reference sequence). CDR3 loop: CATSWGTEEQYF. In DNA, the CDR3 is TGTGCCACCAGCTGGGGGACAGAAGAGCAGTACTTC.